Shown below are 20 T cell receptor beta chains from a single sample sequenced in a study of cytomegalovirus exposure and HLA in healthy donors. This PCR relied on a set of 60 Vbeta primers and 13 Jbeta primers. Method: immunoSEQ multiplex PCR; TCRdb's copy keeps in-frame clones and lacks some. The table includes 170,000 or so clones, around 80% detected once. Material: PBMCs. These receptors came from a woman aged 45-60 years in good health and CMV-seropositive.

In this sample, this clone turned up a few times. J is TRBJ2-7 and V is TRBV7-8, with D unresolved. This CDR3 contains 14 residues. V was pared by 5 bases and J by 3 bases, with 14 bases between. CDR1 and CDR2 from the germline V gene are SGHVS and FQNEAQ. DNA of the CDR3: TGTGCCAGCAGCCCCTTACCAGGCAACTACGAGCAGTACTTC. Translation gives CASSPLPGNYEQYF.

The chain recombines TRBV7-3 with TRBJ2-2, with D perhaps TRBD1 (6 bases). The CDR3 length is 14 residues. Germline V CDR1 and CDR2: SGHTA, FQGTGA. V gave up 6 bases and J gave up 4 bases, with 12 bases separating them. CDR3 loop: CASRITGSTGELFF. DNA for the CDR3: TGTGCCAGCAGAATAACAGGGAGCACCGGGGAGCTGTTTTTT.

The genes are TRBV5-5 and TRBJ2-7; TRBD2 matches at 13 bases. Trimming cost V 7 bases and J 7 bases; bases outside gene matches: 5. CDR1 is SGHKS, CDR2 YYEKEE, per germline (reference sequence). The CDR3 sequence is 13 residues long. CDR3 in DNA: TGTGCCAGCCGGACTAGCGGGGGATTGGAGCAGTACTTC. Translating gives CASRTSGGLEQYF.

The rearrangement links TRBV11-2 to TRBJ1-6, with a possible D match to TRBD1 (5 bases). CDR3 length: 12 residues. The V end was cut by 2 bases, the J end by 14 bases, with 10 bases between. The V gene's germline CDR1 is SGHAT and CDR2 FQNNGV. The CDR3 DNA is TGTGCCAGCAGCTTAATAGGCAGGGCCCTCCACTTT. Translated: CASSLIGRALHF.

This chain connects TRBV7-6 to TRBJ1-2; perhaps TRBD1 as D (6 bases). The length of the CDR3 is 15 residues. V was trimmed by 2 bases and J by 6 bases, leaving 16 bases between them. Per germline, CDR1 SGHVS and CDR2 FNYEAQ. Here the CDR3 reads CASSLFPGQRNGYTF. CDR3 sequence (DNA): TGTGCCAGCAGCTTATTCCCCGGACAGAGAAATGGCTACACCTTC.

The J gene is TRBJ2-5, the V gene TRBV7-3, with 8 bases identical to TRBD1. From germline, CDR1 is SGHTA and CDR2 FQGTGA. The V and J ends lost 1 base and 3 bases, in that order; junction bases with no gene match: 7. The CDR3 is 16 residues long. The CDR3 loop is CASSLNGRGLKETQYF. The CDR3 bases are TGTGCCAGCAGCTTAAACGGCAGGGGGCTAAAAGAGACCCAGTACTTC.

The chain combines TRBV7-2 with TRBJ1-1, with 10 bases matching TRBD1. Germline V lookup: CDR1 SGHTA, CDR2 FQGNSA. The CDR3 is made up of 15 amino acids. Trimming cost V 3 bases and J 1 base; bases outside gene matches: 2. Here the CDR3 reads CASSLGTGANTEAFF. CDR3 sequence (DNA): TGTGCCAGCAGCTTGGGGACAGGGGCGAACACTGAAGCTTTCTTT.

This sequence joins TRBV27 and TRBJ2-3, with TRBD2 as a possible D gene (5 bases). Germline CDR1 reads MNHEY; CDR2 reads SMNVEV (reference sequence). The CDR3 loop spans 15 amino acids. Deletions cut 6 bases from V and 2 bases from J, with 15 bases between. The CDR3 spells CASRAVIASTDTQYF. The CDR3 DNA sequence: TGTGCCAGCAGGGCGGTAATAGCGTCCACAGATACGCAGTATTTT.

V is TRBV21-1 and J is TRBJ1-2. TRBV21-1 is listed as a pseudogene. The CDR3 runs 12 residues. DNA of the CDR3: TGTGCCAGCAGAACCGCGGGGGATGGCTACACCTTC. Translation: CASRTAGDGYTF.

The chain employs TRBV19 and TRBJ2-7; 11 bases are shared with TRBD1. CDR1 LNHDA and CDR2 SQIVND come from the germline V gene (reference sequence). Losses at the gene ends were 8 bases for V and 0 bases for J; bases not matched to a gene: 3. The CDR3 length is 14 residues. CDR3 DNA: TGTGCCAGTGCGGGACAGGGGGGCTCCTACGAGCAGTACTTC. It codes for CASAGQGGSYEQYF.

The chain uses TRBV5-1 and TRBJ2-5; D is perhaps TRBD1 (5 bases). V lost 4 bases and J lost 11, with 18 bases in between. The germline V gene has CDR1 SGHRS and CDR2 YFSETQ. This CDR3 spans 13 amino acids. The CDR3 reads CASSEPSTGMQYF. Written as DNA, the CDR3 is TGCGCCAGCAGCGAACCTTCAACAGGCATGCAGTACTTC. Together with reference TRBV5-1 and TRBJ2-5, the CDR3 gives the full variable domain: KAGVTQTPRYLIKTRGQQVTLSCSPISGHRSVSWYQQTPGQGLQFLFEYFSETQRNKGNFPGRFSGRQFSNSRSEMNVSTLELGDSALYLCASSEPSTGMQYFGPGTRLLVL.

V gene TRBV30 combines with J gene TRBJ1-4, with TRBD1 identical over 7 bases. V was clipped by 3 bases and J by 5 bases; unmatched bases: 6. This CDR3 comprises 14 residues. Germline loops: CDR1 GTSNPN, CDR2 SVGIG (reference sequence). The CDR3 nucleotides read TGTGCCTGGAGGTCACAGGGGAGCAATGAAAAACTGTTTTTT. It is translated as CAWRSQGSNEKLFF.

The sample holds a few counts of this clone. The chain is built from TRBV7-6 and TRBJ1-1; no firm D call. The CDR3 is made up of 14 amino acids. The germline CDR1 and CDR2 sequences are SGHVS and FNYEAQ. V lost 0 bases and J 4 bases, leaving 9 bases between the germline ends. The CDR3 here is CASSLARDPTEAFF. The DNA of the CDR3 is TGTGCCAGCAGCTTAGCGCGCGATCCCACTGAAGCTTTCTTT.

This clone was counted a single time. The chain joins TRBV7-2 to TRBJ2-1; 11 nucleotides align to TRBD2. V was pared by 5 bases and J by 9 bases, with 9 bases of the junction left unmatched. The CDR3 has 15 residues. Germline V gives CDR1 SGHTA, CDR2 FQGNSA. This chain's CDR3 is CASSRGSGGAPEQFF. The CDR3 DNA is TGTGCCAGCAGCCGCGGTAGCGGGGGGGCCCCTGAGCAGTTCTTC.

The V and J genes are TRBV4-3 and TRBJ1-1; D is unresolved. The V gene lost 1 base and the J gene lost 1 base, with 7 bases spanning the gap. This CDR3 has 14 amino acids. CDR1 and CDR2 (germline): LGHNA, YSLEER. CDR3 in DNA: TGCGCCAGCAGCCAAGCATCGGGGAACACTGAAGCTTTCTTT. This translates into CASSQASGNTEAFF.

The chain is built from TRBV5-1 and TRBJ2-7, with 11 positions matching TRBD2. Looked up from germline, CDR1 is SGHRS and CDR2 is YFSETQ. Germline trimming cut 5 bases from V and 5 bases from J; bases unmatched to any gene: 12. This CDR3 contains 16 residues. The CDR3 here is CASRWGNSGRANEQYF. CDR3 in DNA: TGCGCCAGCAGGTGGGGTAATAGCGGGAGGGCCAACGAGCAGTACTTC. Full variable domain (outside the CDR3, taken from reference TRBV5-1 and TRBJ2-7): KAGVTQTPRYLIKTRGQQVTLSCSPISGHRSVSWYQQTPGQGLQFLFEYFSETQRNKGNFPGRFSGRQFSNSRSEMNVSTLELGDSALYLCASRWGNSGRANEQYFGPGTRLTVT.

This clone occurred a few times. The rearrangement uses TRBV5-1 and TRBJ1-5; 8 bases fit TRBD1. CDR3 length equals 13 residues. Losses at the gene ends were 2 bases for V and 8 bases for J; bases not matched to a gene: 3. The germline gives CDR1 SGHRS, CDR2 YFSETQ. In DNA form, the CDR3 reads TGCGCCAGCAGCTTAGGGACAGGTGAGCCCCAGCATTTT. Translating gives CASSLGTGEPQHF.

V gene TRBV28 combines with J gene TRBJ2-7; TRBD2 agrees at 7 bases. The germline gives CDR1 MDHEN, CDR2 SYDVKM. V gave up 10 bases and J gave up 7 bases; unmatched junction bases: 10. The CDR3 is 12 amino acids. In DNA, the CDR3 is TGTGCCACCAAGTTGGGGGGAGGGGAGCAGTACTTC. Residues: CATKLGGGEQYF.

This clone has more than one count but fewer than ten. The chain carries TRBV28 and TRBJ2-7; possible D gene TRBD2, 7 bases. The CDR3 length is 15 residues. The V end lost 8 bases, the J end lost 3 bases, and 20 bases lay between the germline ends. Germline lookup yields CDR1 MDHEN and CDR2 SYDVKM. The CDR3 DNA follows: TGTGCCAGCTCCTCTAGGGGGGGGGCCCTCTACGAGCAGTACTTC. Protein product: CASSSRGGALYEQYF. The variable domain in full, completed from reference TRBV28 and TRBJ2-7, reads DVKVTQSSRYLVKRTGEKVFLECVQDMDHENMFWYRQDPGLGLRLIYFSYDVKMKEKGDIPEGYSVSREKKERFSLILESASTNQTSMYLCASSSRGGALYEQYFGPGTRLTVT.

The V gene is TRBV7-9, the J gene TRBJ2-7; TRBD1 matches at 8 bases. Losses at the gene ends were 3 bases for V and 3 bases for J; bases not matched to a gene: 13. The V gene's germline CDR1 is SEHNR and CDR2 FQNEAQ (reference sequence). This CDR3 has 17 residues. The CDR3 region has the DNA TGTGCCAGCAGCTTGAGAACAGGGGGGTTAGGCTTCTACGAGCAGTACTTC. Its protein is CASSLRTGGLGFYEQYF.